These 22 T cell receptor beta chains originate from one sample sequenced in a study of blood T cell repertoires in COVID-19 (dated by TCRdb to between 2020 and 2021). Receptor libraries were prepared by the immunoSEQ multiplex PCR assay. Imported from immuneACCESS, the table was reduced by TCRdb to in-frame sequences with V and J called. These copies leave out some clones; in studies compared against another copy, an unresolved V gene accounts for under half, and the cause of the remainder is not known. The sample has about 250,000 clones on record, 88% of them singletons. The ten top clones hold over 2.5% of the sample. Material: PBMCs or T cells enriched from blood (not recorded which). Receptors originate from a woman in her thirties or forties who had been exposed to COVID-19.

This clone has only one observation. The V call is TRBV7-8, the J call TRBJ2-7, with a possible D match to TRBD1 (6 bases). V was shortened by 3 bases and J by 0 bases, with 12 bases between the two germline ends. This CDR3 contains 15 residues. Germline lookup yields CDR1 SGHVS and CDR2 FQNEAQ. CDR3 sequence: CASSLVRGSSYEQYF. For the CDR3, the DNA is TGTGCCAGCAGCTTGGTAAGGGGGAGCTCCTACGAGCAGTACTTC. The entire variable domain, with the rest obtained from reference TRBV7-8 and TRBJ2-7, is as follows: GAGVSQSPRYKVAKRGQDVALRCDPISGHVSLFWYQQALGQGPEFLTYFQNEAQLDKSGLPSDRFFAERPEGSVSTLKIQRTQQEDSAVYLCASSLVRGSSYEQYFGPGTRLTVT.

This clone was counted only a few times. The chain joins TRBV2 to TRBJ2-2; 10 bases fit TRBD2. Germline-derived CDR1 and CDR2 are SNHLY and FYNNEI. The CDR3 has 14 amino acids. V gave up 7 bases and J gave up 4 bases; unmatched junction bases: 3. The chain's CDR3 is CASTSSGSTGELFF. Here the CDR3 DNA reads TGTGCCAGCACGTCTAGCGGGAGCACCGGGGAGCTGTTTTTT.

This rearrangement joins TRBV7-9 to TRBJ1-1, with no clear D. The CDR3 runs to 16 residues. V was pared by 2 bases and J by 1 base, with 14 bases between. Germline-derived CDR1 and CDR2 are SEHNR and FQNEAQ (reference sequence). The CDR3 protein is CASSLYQIHQNTEAFF. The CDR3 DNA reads TGTGCCAGCAGCTTATATCAGATCCACCAGAACACTGAAGCTTTCTTT.

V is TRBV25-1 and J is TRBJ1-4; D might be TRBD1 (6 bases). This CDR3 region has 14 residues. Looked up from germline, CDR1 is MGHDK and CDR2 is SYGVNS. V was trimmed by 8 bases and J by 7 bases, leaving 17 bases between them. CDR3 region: CASYSQGLGEKLFF. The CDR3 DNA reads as TGTGCCAGCTATTCACAGGGTCTAGGTGAAAAACTGTTTTTT.

The CDR3 spells CASSPRDGGSPEAFF. The CDR3 region has the DNA TGTGCCAGCTCACCACGGGACGGGGGTTCCCCTGAAGCTTTCTTT. The V and J genes are TRBV18 and TRBJ1-1, with D perhaps matching TRBD1 (5 bases). V was pared by 1 base and J by 6 bases, with 15 bases between. Germline loops: CDR1 KGHSH, CDR2 LQKENI. The CDR3 totals 15 residues.

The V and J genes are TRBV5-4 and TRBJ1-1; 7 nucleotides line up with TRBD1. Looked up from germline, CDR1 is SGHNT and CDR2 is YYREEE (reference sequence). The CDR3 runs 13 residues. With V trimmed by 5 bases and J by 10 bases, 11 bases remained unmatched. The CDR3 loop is CASRSTGAPIAFF. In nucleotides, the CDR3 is TGTGCCAGCAGGAGTACAGGGGCGCCCATAGCTTTCTTT.

CDR3 loop: CASSIQVPGQPQHF. In DNA form, the CDR3 reads TGTGCCAGCAGTATACAGGTTCCAGGTCAGCCCCAGCATTTT. V and J are TRBV28 and TRBJ1-5, with D tentatively TRBD1 (5 bases). Germline V gene sequence: CDR1 MDHEN, CDR2 SYDVKM. Trimming shortened V by 5 bases and J by 6 bases, and 14 bases separated the two germline ends. The CDR3 is 14 residues long.

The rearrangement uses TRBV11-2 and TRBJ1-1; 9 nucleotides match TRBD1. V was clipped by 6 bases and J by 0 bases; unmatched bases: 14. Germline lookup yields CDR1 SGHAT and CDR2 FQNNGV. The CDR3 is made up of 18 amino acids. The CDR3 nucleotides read TGTGCCAGCAGTTCCTACACAGGGGGCCTAACTATGAACACTGAAGCTTTCTTT. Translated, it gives CASSSYTGGLTMNTEAFF.

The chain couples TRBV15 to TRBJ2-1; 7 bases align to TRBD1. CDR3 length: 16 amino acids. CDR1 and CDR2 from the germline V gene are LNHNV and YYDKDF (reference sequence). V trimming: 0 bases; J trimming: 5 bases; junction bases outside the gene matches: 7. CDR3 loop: CATSRDLGTEDNEQFF. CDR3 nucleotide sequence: TGTGCCACCAGCAGAGATCTAGGGACAGAAGACAATGAGCAGTTCTTC.

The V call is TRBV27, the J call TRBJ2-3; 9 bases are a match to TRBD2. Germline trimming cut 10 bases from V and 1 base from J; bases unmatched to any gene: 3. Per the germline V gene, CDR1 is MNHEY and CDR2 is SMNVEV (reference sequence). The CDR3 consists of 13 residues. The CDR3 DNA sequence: TGTGCCACCCAGCGGGGGGGCACAGATACGCAGTATTTT. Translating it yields CATQRGGTDTQYF.

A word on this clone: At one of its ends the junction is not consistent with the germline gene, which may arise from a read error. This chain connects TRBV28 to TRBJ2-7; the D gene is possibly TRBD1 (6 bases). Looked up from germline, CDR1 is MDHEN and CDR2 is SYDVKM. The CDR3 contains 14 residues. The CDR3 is CASLPTGLSDEQYF. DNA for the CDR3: TGTGCCAGCCTACCGACAGGACTCTCCGACGAGCAGTACTTC.

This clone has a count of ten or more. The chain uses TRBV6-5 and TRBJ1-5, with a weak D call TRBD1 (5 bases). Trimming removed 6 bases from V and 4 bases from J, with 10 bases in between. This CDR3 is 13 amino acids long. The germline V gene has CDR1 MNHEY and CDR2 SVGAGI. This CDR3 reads CASSGHSNQPQHF. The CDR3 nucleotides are TGTGCCAGCAGCGGACATTCGAATCAGCCCCAGCATTTT.

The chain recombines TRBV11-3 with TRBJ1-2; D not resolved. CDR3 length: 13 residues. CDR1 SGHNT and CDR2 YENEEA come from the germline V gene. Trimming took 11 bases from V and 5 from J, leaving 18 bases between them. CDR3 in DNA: TGTGCCGTCACCTCCGGGGAGAAATATGGCTACACCTTC. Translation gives CAVTSGEKYGYTF.

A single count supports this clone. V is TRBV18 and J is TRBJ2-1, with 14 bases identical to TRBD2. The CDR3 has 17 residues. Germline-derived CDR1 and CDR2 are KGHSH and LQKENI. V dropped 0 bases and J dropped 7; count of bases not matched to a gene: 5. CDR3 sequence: CASSPPPGTSGGNEQFF. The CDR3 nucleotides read TGTGCCAGCTCACCACCCCCCGGGACTAGCGGGGGTAATGAGCAGTTCTTC.

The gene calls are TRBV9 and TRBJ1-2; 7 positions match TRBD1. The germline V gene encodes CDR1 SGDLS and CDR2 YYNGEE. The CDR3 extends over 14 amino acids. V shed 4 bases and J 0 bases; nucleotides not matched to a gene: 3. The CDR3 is CASSPGTANYGYTF. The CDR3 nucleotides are TGTGCCAGCAGCCCCGGGACAGCTAACTATGGCTACACCTTC.

The chain's CDR3 is CASSYLTGLNQPQHF. CDR3 nucleotides: TGTGCCAGTAGTTACCTAACAGGGCTTAATCAGCCCCAGCATTTT. The genes are TRBV19 and TRBJ1-5; a possible D gene is TRBD1 (6 bases). This CDR3 is 15 amino acids long. Germline V lookup: CDR1 LNHDA, CDR2 SQIVND (reference sequence). The ends were cut back, 5 bases at V and 4 bases at J, with 15 bases in the middle.

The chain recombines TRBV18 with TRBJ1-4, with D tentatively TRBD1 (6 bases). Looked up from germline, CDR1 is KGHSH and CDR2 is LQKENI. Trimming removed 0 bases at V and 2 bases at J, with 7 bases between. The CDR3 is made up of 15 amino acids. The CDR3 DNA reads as TGTGCCAGCTCACCACCGACAGGCACTAATGAAAAACTGTTTTTT. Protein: CASSPPTGTNEKLFF.

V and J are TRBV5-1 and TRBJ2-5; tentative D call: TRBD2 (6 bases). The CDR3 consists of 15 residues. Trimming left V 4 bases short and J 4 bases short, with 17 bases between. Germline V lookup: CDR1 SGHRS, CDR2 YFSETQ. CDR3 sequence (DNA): TGCGCCAGCAGCGGGGGGACTCACCCTGGAGAGACCCAGTACTTC. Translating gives CASSGGTHPGETQYF.

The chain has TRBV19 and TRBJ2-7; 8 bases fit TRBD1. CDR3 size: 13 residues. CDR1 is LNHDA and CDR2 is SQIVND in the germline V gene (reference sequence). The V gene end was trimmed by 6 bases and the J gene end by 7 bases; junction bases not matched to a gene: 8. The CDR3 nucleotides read TGTGCCAGTAGCAGCCACAGGACAGGGGAGCAGTACTTC. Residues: CASSSHRTGEQYF.

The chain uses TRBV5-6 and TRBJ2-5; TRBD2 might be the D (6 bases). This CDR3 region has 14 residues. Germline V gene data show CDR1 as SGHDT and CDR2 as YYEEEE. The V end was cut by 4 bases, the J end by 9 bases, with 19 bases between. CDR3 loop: CASSDKGLLTAQYF. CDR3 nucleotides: TGTGCCAGCAGCGATAAGGGACTGTTGACGGCCCAGTACTTC.

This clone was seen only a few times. In DNA form, the CDR3 reads TGTGCCAGTAGTCGTGGCAGGGCAAACTACGAGCAGTACTTC. Protein sequence: CASSRGRANYEQYF. The chain links TRBV19 to TRBJ2-7; a possible D gene is TRBD1 (5 bases). The CDR3 runs to 14 residues. Trimming removed 5 bases at V and 3 bases at J, with 14 bases between. Germline values: CDR1 LNHDA, CDR2 SQIVND (reference sequence).

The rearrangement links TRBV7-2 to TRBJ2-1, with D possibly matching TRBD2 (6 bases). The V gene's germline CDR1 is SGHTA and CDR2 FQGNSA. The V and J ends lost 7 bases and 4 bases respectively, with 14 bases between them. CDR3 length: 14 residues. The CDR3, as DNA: TGTGCCAGCATACCGGGACTTGCTTACAATGAGCAGTTCTTC. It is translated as CASIPGLAYNEQFF.